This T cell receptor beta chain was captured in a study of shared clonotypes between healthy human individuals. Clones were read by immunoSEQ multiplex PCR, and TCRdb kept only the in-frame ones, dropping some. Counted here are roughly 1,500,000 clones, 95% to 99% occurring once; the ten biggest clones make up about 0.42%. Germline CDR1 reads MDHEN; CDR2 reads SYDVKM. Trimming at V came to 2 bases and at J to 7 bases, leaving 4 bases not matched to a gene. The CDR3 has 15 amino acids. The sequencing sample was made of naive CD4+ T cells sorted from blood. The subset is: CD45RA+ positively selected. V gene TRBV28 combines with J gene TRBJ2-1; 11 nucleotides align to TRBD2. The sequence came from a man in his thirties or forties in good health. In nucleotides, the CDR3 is TGTGCCAGCAGTTTACCCCTAGCGGGAGGAAATGAGCAGTTCTTC. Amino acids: CASSLPLAGGNEQFF.